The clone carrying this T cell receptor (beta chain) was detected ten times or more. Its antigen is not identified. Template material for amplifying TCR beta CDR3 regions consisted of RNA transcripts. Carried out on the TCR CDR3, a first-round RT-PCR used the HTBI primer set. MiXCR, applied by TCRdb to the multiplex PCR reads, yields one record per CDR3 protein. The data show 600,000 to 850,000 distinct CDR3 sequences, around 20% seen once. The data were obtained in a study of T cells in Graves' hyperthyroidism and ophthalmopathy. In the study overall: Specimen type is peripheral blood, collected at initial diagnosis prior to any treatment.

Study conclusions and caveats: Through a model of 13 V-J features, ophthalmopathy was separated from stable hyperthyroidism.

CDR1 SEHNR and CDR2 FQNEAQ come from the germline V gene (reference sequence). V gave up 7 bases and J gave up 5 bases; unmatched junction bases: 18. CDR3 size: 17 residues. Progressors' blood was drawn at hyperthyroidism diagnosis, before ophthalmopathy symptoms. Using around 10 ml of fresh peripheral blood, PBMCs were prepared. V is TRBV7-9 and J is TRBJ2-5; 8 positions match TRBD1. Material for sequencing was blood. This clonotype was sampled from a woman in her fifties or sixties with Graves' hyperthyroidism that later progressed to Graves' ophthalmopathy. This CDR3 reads CASIYIPRTGQVETQYF. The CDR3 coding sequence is TGTGCCAGCATTTATATCCCCCGGACAGGGCAAGTGGAGACCCAGTACTTC.